The 32 T cell receptor beta chains presented below share a single source sample, sequenced in a study of shared clonotypes between healthy human individuals. Data came from immunoSEQ multiplex PCR; TCRdb stores just in-frame clones and leaves some out. The sample lists 2 million to 2.5 million clones, approximately 96% seen once, with 0.1% to 0.15% in the top ten. Material for sequencing was naive CD4+ T cells sorted from blood. Noted subset: CD45RA+ positively selected. The origin of the receptors is a man aged 18-30 years in good health.

This CDR3 is CSVEWGTTYEQYF. CDR3 nucleotide sequence: TGCAGCGTTGAGTGGGGTACCACCTACGAGCAGTACTTC. The genes are TRBV29-1 and TRBJ2-7; D is ambiguous. Trimming stripped 3 bases from V and 2 bases from J, with 11 bases between. CDR1 and CDR2 (germline): SQVTM, ANQGSEA. This CDR3 region has 13 residues.

The rearrangement links TRBV4-1 to TRBJ2-3; D could derive from TRBD1 or TRBD2 (5 bases each). Trimming took 4 bases from V and 6 from J, leaving 17 bases between them. Germline loops: CDR1 MGHRA, CDR2 YSYEKL. The CDR3 runs to 15 residues. CDR3 in DNA: TGCGCCAGCAGCCCTCTCGGGGAGAGGGGCGATACGCAGTATTTT. Protein: CASSPLGERGDTQYF.

The chain combines TRBV21-1 with TRBJ1-1. TRBV21-1 is a pseudogene segment. This CDR3 contains 16 residues. DNA of the CDR3: TGTGCCAGCAGCACAGGGAGGAGAAAGGGGAACACTGAAGCTTTCTTT. Protein sequence: CASSTGRRKGNTEAFF.

The V and J genes are TRBV5-1 and TRBJ2-5; 8 bases are a match to TRBD2. CDR3 length equals 17 residues. The V segment lost 2 bases and the J segment 4 bases; nucleotides outside the gene matches: 13. Germline V gives CDR1 SGHRS, CDR2 YFSETQ. CDR3 in amino acids: CASSFVGARGLGETQYF. The CDR3 DNA follows: TGCGCCAGCAGCTTTGTTGGCGCCAGGGGACTAGGAGAGACCCAGTACTTC.

There are a few counts of this clone. The chain links TRBV29-1 to TRBJ1-4, with D unclear. CDR3 length equals 13 residues. Per the germline V gene, CDR1 is SQVTM and CDR2 is ANQGSEA. With 3 bases removed from V and 8 bases from J, the gap between germline ends came to 13 bases. This CDR3 reads CSVDGSPTEKLFF. CDR3 DNA: TGCAGCGTTGATGGGAGTCCAACGGAAAAACTGTTTTTT.

V and J are TRBV6-1 and TRBJ2-5; possible D gene TRBD2, 5 bases. From germline, CDR1 is MNHNS and CDR2 SASEGT. This CDR3 is 13 amino acids long. With 4 bases removed from V and 11 bases from J, the gap between germline ends came to 17 bases. The CDR3, as DNA: TGTGCCAGCAGTGGAGGAGGCGCGATGACTCAGTACTTC. Its translation: CASSGGGAMTQYF.

The genes are TRBV28 and TRBJ1-2, with 7 bases matching TRBD1. Trimming at V came to 3 bases and at J to 9 bases, leaving 7 bases not matched to a gene. The germline CDR1 and CDR2 sequences are MDHEN and SYDVKM. The length of the CDR3 is 13 residues. CDR3 amino acids: CASSLGQSPSYTF. CDR3 coding DNA: TGTGCCAGCAGTTTGGGACAGTCCCCCAGCTACACCTTC.

The V gene is TRBV2, the J gene TRBJ1-5; D is perhaps TRBD1 (5 bases). CDR1 and CDR2 (germline): SNHLY, FYNNEI. The V gene lost 5 bases and the J gene lost 0 bases, with 8 bases spanning the gap. The CDR3 loop spans 14 amino acids. The CDR3 here is CASSTGYSNQPQHF. CDR3 nucleotide sequence: TGTGCCAGCAGTACAGGTTATAGCAATCAGCCCCAGCATTTT. The variable domain in full, completed from reference TRBV2 and TRBJ1-5, reads EPEVTQTPSHQVTQMGQEVILRCVPISNHLYFYWYRQILGQKVEFLVSFYNNEISEKSEIFDDQFSVERPDGSNFTLKIRSTKLEDSAMYFCASSTGYSNQPQHFGDGTRLSIL.

The rearrangement uses TRBV2 and TRBJ1-1, with D hard to call. Trimming took 4 bases from V and 3 from J, leaving 12 bases between them. Germline V gene lookup returns CDR1 SNHLY and CDR2 FYNNEI. There are 14 residues in the CDR3. In DNA, the CDR3 is TGTGCCAGCAGTGCTTTGGGTCTCTACACTGAAGCTTTCTTT. The encoded protein is CASSALGLYTEAFF. Variable domain in full (rest from reference TRBV2 and TRBJ1-1): EPEVTQTPSHQVTQMGQEVILRCVPISNHLYFYWYRQILGQKVEFLVSFYNNEISEKSEIFDDQFSVERPDGSNFTLKIRSTKLEDSAMYFCASSALGLYTEAFFGQGTRLTVV.

The genes are TRBV30 and TRBJ2-3; D is uncertain. The CDR3 totals 14 residues. The V end lost 3 bases, the J end lost 2 bases, and 12 bases lay between the germline ends. Per the germline V gene, CDR1 is GTSNPN and CDR2 is SVGIG (reference sequence). The CDR3 nucleotides read TGTGCCTGGAGGGGTCGGCGATTCACAGATACGCAGTATTTT. Protein sequence: CAWRGRRFTDTQYF. Full variable domain (missing parts from reference TRBV30 and TRBJ2-3): SQTIHQWPATLVQPVGSPLSLECTVEGTSNPNLYWYRQAAGRGLQLLFYSVGIGQISSEVPQNLSASRPQDRQFILSSKKLLLSDSGFYLCAWRGRRFTDTQYFGPGTRLTVL.

The gene calls are TRBV6-5 and TRBJ1-6, with 9 bases lining up with TRBD1. Germline lookup yields CDR1 MNHEY and CDR2 SVGAGI. This CDR3 is 15 amino acids long. Losses at the gene ends were 4 bases for V and 9 bases for J; bases not matched to a gene: 7. CDR3 amino acids: CASSSSGQGISPLHF. For the CDR3, the DNA is TGTGCCAGCAGTTCCTCGGGACAGGGAATTTCACCCCTCCACTTT.

This clone was seen only once. V usage is TRBV7-6 and J usage is TRBJ1-3; D is unclear. Germline V gene sequence: CDR1 SGHVS, CDR2 FNYEAQ. V was shortened by 3 bases and J by 3 bases, with 9 bases between the two germline ends. The CDR3 has 14 residues. CDR3 loop: CASSLGFGGNTIYF. In DNA, the CDR3 is TGTGCCAGCAGCTTGGGGTTTGGTGGAAACACCATATATTTT.

The DNA of the CDR3 is TGTGCCAGCAGCTTGGAGGGCGGAACTAGCAATCAGCCCCAGCATTTT. Amino acids: CASSLEGGTSNQPQHF. The V call is TRBV5-5, the J call TRBJ1-5; D is unclear. Germline V gives CDR1 SGHKS, CDR2 YYEKEE (reference sequence). The CDR3 loop spans 16 amino acids. With 0 bases removed from V and 0 bases from J, the gap between germline ends came to 10 bases.

A note on this clone: Other DNA sequences in the same sample also yield this CDR3. The chain carries TRBV6-5 and TRBJ1-6, with D tentatively TRBD1 (5 bases). Deletions cut 2 bases from V and 6 bases from J, with 8 bases between. CDR1 MNHEY and CDR2 SVGAGI come from the germline V gene. This CDR3 spans 14 amino acids. For the CDR3, the DNA is TGTGCCAGCAGTTACACCGGGGGTAATTCACCCCTCCACTTT. Protein product: CASSYTGGNSPLHF.

The chain joins TRBV18 to TRBJ2-3; 13 bases agree with TRBD2. The germline V gene has CDR1 KGHSH and CDR2 LQKENI. V trimming: 3 bases; J trimming: 6 bases; junction bases outside the gene matches: 12. This CDR3 spans 18 amino acids. The CDR3 loop reads CASSPPNKGLAGSDTQYF. CDR3 DNA: TGTGCCAGCTCACCCCCTAACAAGGGACTAGCGGGATCGGATACGCAGTATTTT.

This clone occurred once. The CDR3 is CASREGFGGEKLFF. The CDR3 DNA sequence: TGTGCCAGTAGAGAAGGGTTTGGAGGTGAAAAACTGTTTTTT. The chain combines TRBV19 with TRBJ1-4, with no clear D. The CDR3 runs 14 residues. The ends were cut back, 6 bases at V and 7 bases at J, with 15 bases in the middle. Looked up from germline, CDR1 is LNHDA and CDR2 is SQIVND (reference sequence).

The chain has TRBV7-2 and TRBJ2-1; 7 nucleotides match TRBD2. Germline assignment: CDR1 SGHTA and CDR2 FQGNSA. This CDR3 has 18 amino acids. After removal of 4 bases from V and 0 bases from J, the junction contained 12 bases not matched to a gene. The CDR3 reads CASSSPRRDYGSYNEQFF. The CDR3, as DNA: TGTGCCAGCAGCTCCCCTCGACGGGACTACGGCTCCTACAATGAGCAGTTCTTC.

This chain uses TRBV6-6 with TRBJ2-7; possibly TRBD2 for D (6 bases). Per germline, CDR1 MNHNY and CDR2 SVGAGI (reference sequence). With 5 bases removed from V and 5 bases from J, the gap between germline ends came to 22 bases. The CDR3 runs 16 residues. The CDR3 sequence is CASSLATGNYRHEQYF. The CDR3, as DNA: TGTGCCAGCAGTCTAGCGACGGGAAACTACCGCCACGAGCAGTACTTC.

The V and J genes are TRBV30 and TRBJ1-2; possibly TRBD1 for D (5 bases). The germline gives CDR1 GTSNPN, CDR2 SVGIG (reference sequence). Trimming stripped 3 bases from V and 8 bases from J, with 13 bases between. This CDR3 is built from 12 residues. CDR3 region: CAWRNSGAGYTF. The CDR3 region has the DNA TGTGCCTGGAGGAACAGTGGGGCCGGCTACACCTTC.

The chain couples TRBV5-4 to TRBJ2-2; D not certain. V lost 2 bases to trimming and J lost 5 bases, with 13 bases between them. The germline V gene has CDR1 SGHNT and CDR2 YYREEE (reference sequence). The CDR3 has 15 residues. CDR3: CASSFGPQTTGELFF. Here the CDR3 DNA reads TGTGCCAGCAGCTTCGGTCCTCAGACTACCGGGGAGCTGTTTTTT.

CDR3 in amino acids: CAISDSPGNTEAFF. CDR3 in DNA: TGTGCCATCAGTGATTCGCCAGGGAACACTGAAGCTTTCTTT. The chain employs TRBV10-3 and TRBJ1-1; D gene unclear. The germline V and J ends were trimmed by 3 bases and 1 base, with 9 bases remaining between them. CDR3 length equals 14 residues. Germline V gives CDR1 ENHRY, CDR2 SYGVKD.

On this clone itself: The junction departs from germline at one end; a sequencing error may be responsible. J is TRBJ1-6 and V is TRBV25-1; the D is unclear. This CDR3 has 12 amino acids. Germline V gene data show CDR1 as MGHDK and CDR2 as SYGVNS. In DNA form, the CDR3 reads TGTGCCAGCCGTGATTTAAGCTCACCCCTCCACTTT. It specifies CASRDLSSPLHF.

This clone was observed a single time. The sample has other DNA sequences that encode this CDR3 too. The V and J genes are TRBV19 and TRBJ1-5; D is unresolved. The CDR3 is 14 residues long. Germline V CDR1 and CDR2: LNHDA, SQIVND (reference sequence). V lost 3 bases and J 0 bases, leaving 6 bases between the germline ends. DNA for the CDR3: TGTGCCAGTAGTATTGGTCATAGCAATCAGCCCCAGCATTTT. Its translation is CASSIGHSNQPQHF.

J is TRBJ1-6 and V is TRBV28; 9 bases fit TRBD1. V shed 5 bases and J 6 bases; nucleotides not matched to a gene: 5. This CDR3 has 15 amino acids. The germline CDR1 and CDR2 sequences are MDHEN and SYDVKM. The CDR3 DNA reads as TGTGCCAGCAGTGGGACAGGGCTCGGTAATTCACCCCTCCACTTT. This translates into CASSGTGLGNSPLHF.

This chain joins TRBV5-1 and TRBJ2-2; D is unresolved. The CDR3 covers 15 residues. Germline V gene sequence: CDR1 SGHRS, CDR2 YFSETQ. Trimming removed 0 bases from V and 7 bases from J, with 13 bases in between. The CDR3 DNA follows: TGCGCCAGCAGCTTGGAGGGCCTTTCAGGCGGGGAGCTGTTTTTT. Protein sequence: CASSLEGLSGGELFF.

The gene calls are TRBV4-3 and TRBJ2-5; D remains unclear. The V and J ends lost 1 base and 5 bases respectively, with 8 bases between them. This CDR3 spans 13 amino acids. CDR1 LGHNA and CDR2 YSLEER come from the germline V gene. As DNA, the CDR3 is TGCGCCAGCAGCCAAGTCCCCGACGAGACCCAGTACTTC. It encodes CASSQVPDETQYF.

This rearrangement joins TRBV29-1 to TRBJ1-1; TRBD1 is a possible D gene (5 bases). Looked up from germline, CDR1 is SQVTM and CDR2 is ANQGSEA. The CDR3 totals 11 residues. V gave up 5 bases and J gave up 8 bases, with 12 bases separating them. The CDR3 sequence is CSVTRQPEAFF. CDR3 bases: TGCAGCGTTACCAGACAGCCAGAAGCTTTCTTT.

In nucleotides, the CDR3 is TGTGCCAGCAGTGAAAGGACTAGGTCCTACAATGAGCAGTTCTTC. Amino acids: CASSERTRSYNEQFF. The gene calls are TRBV6-1 and TRBJ2-1, with 7 bases aligning to TRBD2. The CDR3 contains 15 residues. J was trimmed by 1 base and V by 2 bases; bases with no gene match: 2. Per the germline V gene, CDR1 is MNHNS and CDR2 is SASEGT.

The chain carries TRBV6-5 and TRBJ1-3, with a tentative D call TRBD1 (5 bases). The CDR3 is 15 residues long. In germline, CDR1 is MNHEY, CDR2 SVGAGI. Trimming cost V 6 bases and J 0 bases, with 12 bases left between them. The CDR3 protein is CASSKPGSSGNTIYF. CDR3 bases: TGTGCCAGCAGCAAACCAGGGAGCTCTGGAAACACCATATATTTT.

The chain recombines TRBV6-6 with TRBJ2-1; D gene unclear. This CDR3 has 11 residues. Germline lookup yields CDR1 MNHNY and CDR2 SVGAGI (reference sequence). Trimming shortened V by 8 bases and J by 7 bases, and 9 bases separated the two germline ends. The CDR3 is CASGTGNEQFF. Written as DNA, the CDR3 is TGTGCCAGCGGAACTGGTAATGAGCAGTTCTTC.

The chain recombines TRBV5-1 with TRBJ1-6; D is perhaps TRBD1 (6 bases). CDR3 length: 13 residues. Germline V gives CDR1 SGHRS, CDR2 YFSETQ. The CDR3 coding sequence is TGCGTCCAGGTCAGGGGAGGTAATTCACCCCTCCACTTT. This sequence encodes CVQVRGGNSPLHF.

The chain recombines TRBV27 with TRBJ2-1, with 7 bases aligning to TRBD2. The germline CDR1 and CDR2 sequences are MNHEY and SMNVEV (reference sequence). With V trimmed by 0 bases and J by 6 bases, 2 bases remained unmatched. The CDR3 loop spans 14 amino acids. The CDR3 coding sequence is TGTGCCAGCAGTTTATCGGGGGGGTCCAATGAGCAGTTCTTC. Amino acids: CASSLSGGSNEQFF.